These 18 T cell receptor beta chains were sequenced from one sample in a study of ipilimumab plus nivolumab after autologous stem cell transplantation (dated by TCRdb to about 2021). The library was generated by the immunoSEQ multiplex PCR assay. TCRdb provides this immuneACCESS table in a form limited to in-frame rearrangements. Some clones are lacking; in checked studies, under half of them reflect an unresolved V gene, and why the rest are absent is not known. The sample table lists around 45,000 clones, roughly 88% of them with a count of one. The top ten clonotypes cover approximately 0.82% of the sample. The material was PBMCs, obtained in a trial of ipilimumab plus nivolumab as post-transplant consolidation. Source of these receptors: a male donor with multiple myeloma.

The V call is TRBV2, the J call TRBJ1-5, with D perhaps matching TRBD1 (6 bases). Germline CDR1 is SNHLY and CDR2 is FYNNEI. The CDR3 loop spans 14 amino acids. V lost 3 bases, J lost 9 bases, and 15 bases lay in between. The CDR3 DNA reads as TGTGCCAGCAGTGATGAGGGAGGGGGTGTGCCCCAGCATTTT. Protein product: CASSDEGGGVPQHF.

The V call is TRBV10-3, the J call TRBJ1-2; TRBD1 agrees at 8 bases. Germline CDR1 reads ENHRY; CDR2 reads SYGVKD. V lost 7 bases and J lost 3; bases outside the gene matches: 4. The CDR3 loop spans 13 amino acids. The CDR3: CAINKDRDYGYTF. The CDR3, as DNA: TGTGCCATCAACAAGGACAGGGACTATGGCTACACCTTC.

The V gene is TRBV10-3, the J gene TRBJ1-4; no clear D gene. The germline V gene encodes CDR1 ENHRY and CDR2 SYGVKD. CDR3 size: 14 residues. The V gene lost 0 bases and the J gene lost 3 bases, with 5 bases spanning the gap. The CDR3 DNA sequence: TGTGCCATCAGTGAGTCGGGTGCTAATGAAAAACTGTTTTTT. Encoded protein: CAISESGANEKLFF.

J is TRBJ2-7 and V is TRBV10-2; 7 bases agree with TRBD1. V shed 7 bases and J 0 bases; nucleotides not matched to a gene: 3. There are 13 residues in the CDR3. Germline loops: CDR1 WSHSY, CDR2 SAAADI. CDR3 nucleotide sequence: TGCGCCAGCAAGGGACAGATCTCCTACGAGCAGTACTTC. Translated: CASKGQISYEQYF.

The chain links TRBV7-9 to TRBJ1-1, with 8 positions matching TRBD1. After removal of 4 bases from V and 8 bases from J, the junction contained 0 bases not matched to a gene. The CDR3 is 11 residues long. In germline, CDR1 is SEHNR, CDR2 FQNEAQ (reference sequence). CDR3 nucleotides: TGTGCCAGCAGCTGGGACAGGGAAGCTTTCTTT. Translating gives CASSWDREAFF.

This rearrangement joins TRBV6-1 to TRBJ2-7; D unresolved. Trimming shortened V by 2 bases and J by 6 bases, and 14 bases separated the two germline ends. This CDR3 is 14 amino acids long. In germline, CDR1 is MNHNS, CDR2 SASEGT. The CDR3 sequence: CASSELAQVGEQYF. The CDR3 DNA reads as TGTGCCAGCAGTGAACTCGCGCAGGTGGGCGAGCAGTACTTC.

The gene calls are TRBV19 and TRBJ2-4; D could derive from TRBD1 or TRBD2 (5 bases each). The CDR3 length is 13 residues. Per germline, CDR1 LNHDA and CDR2 SQIVND (reference sequence). V was clipped by 8 bases and J by 5 bases, with 13 bases between them. The chain's CDR3 is CASRQRGENIQYF. The DNA of the CDR3 is TGTGCCAGTCGCCAAAGAGGGGAAAACATTCAGTACTTC.

In its sample, this clone ranks as medium-sized. The genes are TRBV4-1 and TRBJ1-5; weak D call: TRBD1 (5 bases). CDR1 and CDR2 (germline): MGHRA, YSYEKL. V was trimmed by 1 base and J by 7 bases, leaving 11 bases between them. The CDR3 is 14 residues long. The CDR3 loop is CASSQVGREQPQHF. CDR3 coding DNA: TGCGCCAGCAGCCAAGTAGGCAGGGAGCAGCCCCAGCATTTT.

This chain connects TRBV10-3 to TRBJ1-2, with 8 bases that match TRBD1. With 11 bases clipped from V and 2 bases from J, the junction kept 7 bases outside the gene matches. The CDR3 has 13 amino acids. In germline, CDR1 is ENHRY, CDR2 SYGVKD. The CDR3 region is CALGQGGNYGYTF. Written as DNA, the CDR3 is TGTGCCCTCGGACAGGGAGGAAACTATGGCTACACCTTC.

This chain joins TRBV29-1 and TRBJ2-3; D is possibly TRBD1 (5 bases). Trimming left V 3 bases short and J 0 bases short, with 13 bases between. This CDR3 region has 15 residues. CDR1 is SQVTM, CDR2 ANQGSEA, per germline. The CDR3 region is CSVDLGPISTDTQYF. The CDR3 coding sequence is TGCAGCGTTGATCTGGGGCCCATTAGCACAGATACGCAGTATTTT.

The chain recombines TRBV7-2 with TRBJ2-4; D uncertain. Looked up from germline, CDR1 is SGHTA and CDR2 is FQGNSA. CDR3 length: 12 residues. Trimming took off 3 bases at V and 7 bases at J, with 7 bases between the two ends. This CDR3 is CASSFPGNIQYF. DNA of the CDR3: TGTGCCAGCAGCTTCCCGGGCAACATTCAGTACTTC.

The genes are TRBV13 and TRBJ1-2, with D possibly matching TRBD1 (5 bases). The CDR3 contains 15 residues. Per germline, CDR1 PRHDT and CDR2 FYEKMQ (reference sequence). Trimming took 0 bases from V and 8 from J, leaving 16 bases between them. The CDR3 sequence: CASSLGRGGIWGYTF. The CDR3 region has the DNA TGTGCCAGCAGCTTAGGCCGCGGGGGTATATGGGGCTACACCTTC. The full variable domain, in which reference TRBV13 and TRBJ1-2 provide the parts outside the CDR3, is AAGVIQSPRHLIKEKRETATLKCYPIPRHDTVYWYQQGPGQDPQFLISFYEKMQSDKGSIPDRFSAQQFSDYHSELNMSSLELGDSALYFCASSLGRGGIWGYTFGSGTRLTVV.

The J gene is TRBJ1-1, the V gene TRBV5-6; D is perhaps TRBD1 (6 bases). V was trimmed by 4 bases and J by 1 base, leaving 17 bases between them. The germline CDR1 and CDR2 sequences are SGHDT and YYEEEE. This CDR3 has 16 amino acids. CDR3 sequence (DNA): TGTGCCAGCAGCCCCGGTATGGGGGCGTGGAACACTGAAGCTTTCTTT. It translates to CASSPGMGAWNTEAFF.

This chain uses TRBV2 with TRBJ2-3; 8 nucleotides line up with TRBD2. The V and J ends lost 6 bases and 7 bases, in that order; junction bases with no gene match: 9. There are 14 residues in the CDR3. Germline CDR1 SNHLY, CDR2 FYNNEI. The CDR3 protein is CASSADGGGNTQYF. The CDR3 nucleotides are TGTGCCAGCAGCGCCGACGGGGGGGGAAATACGCAGTATTTT.

The CDR3 region has the DNA TGTGCCAGCAGCCGTTCGTTATTGCAGGCAGGCAATCAGCCCCAGCATTTT. The encoded protein is CASSRSLLQAGNQPQHF. The genes are TRBV9 and TRBJ1-5, with no clear D. V was shortened by 4 bases and J by 2 bases, with 19 bases between the two germline ends. The CDR3 consists of 17 residues. Per the germline V gene, CDR1 is SGDLS and CDR2 is YYNGEE.

The chain joins TRBV18 to TRBJ2-3, with D perhaps TRBD1 or TRBD2 (5 bases each). This CDR3 has 14 residues. Per germline, CDR1 KGHSH and CDR2 LQKENI. V lost 6 bases, J lost 0 bases, and 10 bases lay in between. The CDR3 DNA sequence: TGTGCCAGCTCGGGGGTCACTAGCACAGATACGCAGTATTTT. This encodes CASSGVTSTDTQYF. The entire variable domain, with the rest obtained from reference TRBV18 and TRBJ2-3, is as follows: NAGVMQNPRHLVRRRGQEARLRCSPMKGHSHVYWYRQLPEEGLKFMVYLQKENIIDESGMPKERFSAEFPKEGPSILRIQQVVRGDSAAYFCASSGVTSTDTQYFGPGTRLTVL.

The chain links TRBV19 to TRBJ1-2; D not resolved. V gave up 3 bases and J gave up 7 bases, with 18 bases separating them. The V gene's germline CDR1 is LNHDA and CDR2 SQIVND (reference sequence). This CDR3 spans 15 amino acids. CDR3 sequence: CASSMVAVESAGYTF. CDR3 in DNA: TGTGCCAGTAGTATGGTAGCAGTAGAGTCCGCTGGCTACACCTTC. The complete variable domain, with remaining parts taken from reference TRBV19 and TRBJ1-2, reads DGGITQSPKYLFRKEGQNVTLSCEQNLNHDAMYWYRQDPGQGLRLIYYSQIVNDFQKGDIAEGYSVSREKKESFPLTVTSAQKNPTAFYLCASSMVAVESAGYTFGSGTRLTVV.

V and J are TRBV25-1 and TRBJ2-7; D gene uncertain. V gave up 5 bases and J gave up 9 bases, with 14 bases separating them. The CDR3 is 12 residues long. Germline lookup yields CDR1 MGHDK and CDR2 SYGVNS. CDR3 sequence: CASSTLSWRQYF. The CDR3 nucleotides are TGTGCCAGCAGTACCCTTTCCTGGAGGCAGTACTTC.